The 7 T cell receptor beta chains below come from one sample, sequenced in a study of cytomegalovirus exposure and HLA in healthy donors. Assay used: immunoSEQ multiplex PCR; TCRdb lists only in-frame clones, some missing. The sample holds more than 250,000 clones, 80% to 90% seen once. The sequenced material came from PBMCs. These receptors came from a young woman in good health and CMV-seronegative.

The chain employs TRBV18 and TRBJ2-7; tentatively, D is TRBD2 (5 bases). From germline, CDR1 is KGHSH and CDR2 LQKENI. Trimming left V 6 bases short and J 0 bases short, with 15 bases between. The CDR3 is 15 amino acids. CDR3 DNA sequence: TGTGCCAGCTCGCACGGGAAGGTTAGCTCCTACGAGCAGTACTTC. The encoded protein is CASSHGKVSSYEQYF.

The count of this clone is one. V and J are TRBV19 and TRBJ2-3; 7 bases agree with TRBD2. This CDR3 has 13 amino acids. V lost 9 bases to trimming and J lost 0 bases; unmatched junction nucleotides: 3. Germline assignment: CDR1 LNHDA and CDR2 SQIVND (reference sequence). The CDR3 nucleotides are TGTGCCAGGGATAGCGGGAGCACAGATACGCAGTATTTT. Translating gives CARDSGSTDTQYF.

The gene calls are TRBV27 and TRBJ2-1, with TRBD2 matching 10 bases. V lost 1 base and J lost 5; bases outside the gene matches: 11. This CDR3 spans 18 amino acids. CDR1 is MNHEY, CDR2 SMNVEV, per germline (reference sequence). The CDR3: CASSLFGPSGSGNNEQFF. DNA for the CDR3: TGTGCCAGCAGTTTATTTGGCCCTAGCGGGAGTGGGAACAATGAGCAGTTCTTC.

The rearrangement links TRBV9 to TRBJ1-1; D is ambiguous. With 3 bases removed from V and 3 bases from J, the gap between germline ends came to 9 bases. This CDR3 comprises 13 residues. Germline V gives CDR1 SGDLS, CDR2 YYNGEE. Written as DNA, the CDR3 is TGTGCCAGCAGCGCCCGGGAGGACACTGAAGCTTTCTTT. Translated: CASSAREDTEAFF.

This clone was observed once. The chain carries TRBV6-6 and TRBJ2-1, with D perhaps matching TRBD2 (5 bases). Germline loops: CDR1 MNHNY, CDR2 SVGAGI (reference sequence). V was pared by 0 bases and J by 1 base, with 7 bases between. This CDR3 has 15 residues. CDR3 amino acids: CASSYSSGSYNEQFF. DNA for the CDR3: TGTGCCAGCAGTTACTCCAGCGGATCCTACAATGAGCAGTTCTTC.

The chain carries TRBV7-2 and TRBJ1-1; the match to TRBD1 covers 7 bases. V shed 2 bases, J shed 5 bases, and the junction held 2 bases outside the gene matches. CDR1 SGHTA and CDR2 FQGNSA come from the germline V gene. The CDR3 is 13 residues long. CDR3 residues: CASSLWDSTEAFF. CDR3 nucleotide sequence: TGTGCCAGCAGCTTATGGGACAGTACTGAAGCTTTCTTT.

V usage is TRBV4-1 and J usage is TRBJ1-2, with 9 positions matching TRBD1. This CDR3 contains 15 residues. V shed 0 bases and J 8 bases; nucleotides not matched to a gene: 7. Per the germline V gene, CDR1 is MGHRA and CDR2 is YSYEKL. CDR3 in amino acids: CASSQEGTGIGGYTF. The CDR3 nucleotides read TGCGCCAGCAGCCAAGAGGGGACAGGGATTGGCGGCTACACCTTC.